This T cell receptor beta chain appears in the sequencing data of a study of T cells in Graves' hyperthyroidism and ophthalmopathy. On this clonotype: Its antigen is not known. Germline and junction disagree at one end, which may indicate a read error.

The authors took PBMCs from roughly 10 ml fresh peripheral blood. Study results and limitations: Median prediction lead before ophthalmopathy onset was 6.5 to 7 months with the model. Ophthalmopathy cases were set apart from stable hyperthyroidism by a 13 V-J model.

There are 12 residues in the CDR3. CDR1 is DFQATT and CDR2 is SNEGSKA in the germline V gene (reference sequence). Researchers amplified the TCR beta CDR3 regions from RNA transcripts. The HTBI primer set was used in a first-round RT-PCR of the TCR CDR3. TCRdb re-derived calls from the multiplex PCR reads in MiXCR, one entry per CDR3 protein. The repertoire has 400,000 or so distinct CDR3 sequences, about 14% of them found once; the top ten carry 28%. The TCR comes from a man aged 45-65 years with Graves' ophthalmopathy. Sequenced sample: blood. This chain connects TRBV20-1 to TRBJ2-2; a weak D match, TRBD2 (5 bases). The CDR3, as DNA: TGCAGTGCTAGCTCCGACACCGGGGAGCGGTTTTTT. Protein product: CSASSDTGERFF.